This entry lists 26 T cell receptor beta chains sequenced from one sample in a study of cytomegalovirus exposure and HLA in healthy donors. Amplification used 60 Vbeta primers and 13 Jbeta primers. Sequenced by immunoSEQ multiplex PCR; TCRdb stores in-frame clones only, minus some. Of under 200,000 clones in the sample, about 86% were seen once. What was sequenced was PBMCs. The receptor source for this set is a woman under 30 in good health and CMV-seronegative.

This clone came up once. V gene TRBV2 combines with J gene TRBJ1-3; D is possibly TRBD1 (6 bases). Germline V lookup: CDR1 SNHLY, CDR2 FYNNEI. Trimming pared 7 bases from V and 3 bases from J, leaving 10 bases between. The CDR3 totals 13 residues. The CDR3 protein is CASIQGYGNTIYF. CDR3 in DNA: TGTGCCAGCATACAGGGATATGGAAACACCATATATTTT.

This clone has a single count. The chain links TRBV6-1 to TRBJ1-4; weak D call: TRBD1 (5 bases). Germline V gene lookup returns CDR1 MNHNS and CDR2 SASEGT. V shed 5 bases and J shed 6 bases, with 16 bases lying between them. This CDR3 region has 15 residues. The CDR3 DNA reads as TGTGCCAGCAGTACCCAGGGTCCTCGGTATGAAAAACTGTTTTTT. This encodes CASSTQGPRYEKLFF.

The V and J genes are TRBV18 and TRBJ2-7; the match to TRBD1 covers 9 bases. In germline, CDR1 is KGHSH, CDR2 LQKENI. Losses at the gene ends were 5 bases for V and 1 base for J; bases not matched to a gene: 9. The CDR3 is 16 amino acids. The CDR3 loop is CASSDLTGTGSYEQYF. The CDR3 coding sequence is TGTGCCAGCTCAGATTTAACCGGGACAGGGTCCTACGAGCAGTACTTC.

This chain links TRBV7-9 with TRBJ1-6; no clear D gene. V was pared by 6 bases and J by 9 bases, with 15 bases between. CDR3 length: 14 amino acids. Germline V gene lookup returns CDR1 SEHNR and CDR2 FQNEAQ (reference sequence). CDR3 nucleotide sequence: TGTGCCAGCAGTTTTTTGTTCCCGGGTTCACCCCTCCACTTT. This gives the protein CASSFLFPGSPLHF.

V usage is TRBV28 and J usage is TRBJ1-1; tentatively, D is TRBD1 (6 bases). Germline CDR1 and CDR2: MDHEN and SYDVKM. The CDR3 loop spans 15 amino acids. Deletions cut 2 bases from V and 4 bases from J, with 14 bases between. CDR3 sequence: CASSLRSQGSTEAFF. As DNA, the CDR3 is TGTGCCAGCAGTTTAAGGTCGCAGGGGAGCACTGAAGCTTTCTTT.

In nucleotides, the CDR3 is TGCGCCAGCAGCACCGGGGAGCCAACTAATGAAAAACTGTTTTTT. It translates to CASSTGEPTNEKLFF. The chain combines TRBV5-1 with TRBJ1-4; unclear D gene. This CDR3 spans 15 amino acids. V was clipped by 4 bases and J by 0 bases, with 10 bases between them. Germline V CDR1 and CDR2: SGHRS, YFSETQ.

The CDR3 is CASSLQGAWDTEAFF. For the CDR3, the DNA is TGTGCCAGCAGCCTACAGGGGGCTTGGGACACTGAAGCTTTCTTT. The chain recombines TRBV7-2 with TRBJ1-1, with 9 bases lining up with TRBD1. This CDR3 has 15 residues. Losses at the gene ends were 5 bases for V and 3 bases for J; bases not matched to a gene: 7. The germline CDR1 and CDR2 sequences are SGHTA and FQGNSA. Variable domain in full (rest from reference TRBV7-2 and TRBJ1-1): GAGVSQSPSNKVTEKGKDVELRCDPISGHTALYWYRQSLGQGLEFLIYFQGNSAPDKSGLPSDRFSAERTGGSVSTLTIQRTQQEDSAVYLCASSLQGAWDTEAFFGQGTRLTVV.

The gene calls are TRBV6-1 and TRBJ1-2, with D maybe TRBD1 (6 bases). V was cut by 0 bases and J by 9 bases, with 17 bases left in between. Germline V lookup: CDR1 MNHNS, CDR2 SASEGT. CDR3 length equals 15 residues. CDR3 in DNA: TGTGCCAGCAGTGAAGCTTTCGGAACAGGGTTGCGCTACACCTTC. Translating gives CASSEAFGTGLRYTF.

The chain links TRBV5-1 to TRBJ2-2; D remains ambiguous. V gave up 0 bases and J gave up 8 bases, with 8 bases separating them. The CDR3 runs to 13 residues. Germline V gives CDR1 SGHRS, CDR2 YFSETQ. The CDR3 DNA reads TGCGCCAGCAGCTTGGGTCTAAGAGGGGAGCTGTTTTTT. It translates to CASSLGLRGELFF.

This clone was recorded only once. The genes are TRBV19 and TRBJ2-5; D gene ambiguous. Trimming left V 3 bases short and J 0 bases short, with 11 bases between. The CDR3 contains 15 residues. CDR1 and CDR2 (germline): LNHDA, SQIVND (reference sequence). The CDR3 reads CASSIASRDQETQYF. The CDR3 DNA sequence: TGTGCCAGTAGTATTGCCTCGAGAGACCAAGAGACCCAGTACTTC.

The chain couples TRBV7-2 to TRBJ2-7, with 10 bases fitting TRBD1. Trimming took 5 bases from V and 3 from J; bases not matched to a gene: 7. The CDR3 loop spans 15 amino acids. CDR1 is SGHTA, CDR2 FQGNSA, per germline. CDR3 coding DNA: TGTGCCAGCAGCGCGCACGGGACAGGGGTCTACGAGCAGTACTTC. Translated, it gives CASSAHGTGVYEQYF.

This chain joins TRBV28 and TRBJ1-5; D is unresolved. Germline-derived CDR1 and CDR2 are MDHEN and SYDVKM. Trimming shortened V by 3 bases and J by 6 bases, and 6 bases separated the two germline ends. The CDR3 spans 12 residues. The CDR3 is CASSFLRQPQHF. CDR3 sequence (DNA): TGTGCCAGCAGTTTTCTTCGTCAGCCCCAGCATTTT.

The CDR3 is CASSARVLGWDTQYF. The CDR3 bases are TGTGCCAGTAGTGCCAGGGTTCTGGGGTGGGATACGCAGTATTTT. V is TRBV19 and J is TRBJ2-3, with D maybe TRBD1 (5 bases). The length of the CDR3 is 15 residues. The V gene's germline CDR1 is LNHDA and CDR2 SQIVND (reference sequence). Trimming removed 5 bases from V and 6 bases from J, with 18 bases in between. Variable domain in full (rest from reference TRBV19 and TRBJ2-3): DGGITQSPKYLFRKEGQNVTLSCEQNLNHDAMYWYRQDPGQGLRLIYYSQIVNDFQKGDIAEGYSVSREKKESFPLTVTSAQKNPTAFYLCASSARVLGWDTQYFGPGTRLTVL.

The V call is TRBV28, the J call TRBJ1-5; D may be TRBD1 (6 bases). Germline CDR1 MDHEN, CDR2 SYDVKM. CDR3 length equals 12 residues. Between the trimmed V and J ends, which lost 3 bases and 9 bases, there was a span of 9 bases. CDR3 DNA: TGTGCCAGCAGTTTCCAGGGGTGGCCCCAGCATTTT. Its translation: CASSFQGWPQHF.

The chain combines TRBV6-5 with TRBJ2-7; tentatively, D is TRBD1 (5 bases). V was pared by 3 bases and J by 3 bases, with 15 bases between. This CDR3 contains 15 residues. Germline CDR1 reads MNHEY; CDR2 reads SVGAGI. The CDR3 coding sequence is TGTGCCAGCAGTTATTCGACAGAGGCTATCTACGAGCAGTACTTC. This gives the protein CASSYSTEAIYEQYF.

CDR3 DNA: TGTGCCAGCAGCTCAAGTAGCGGGGGGATCGACGAGCAGTACTTC. As protein: CASSSSSGGIDEQYF. The chain combines TRBV7-2 with TRBJ2-7; the match to TRBD2 covers 10 bases. Looked up from germline, CDR1 is SGHTA and CDR2 is FQGNSA. The CDR3 sequence is 15 residues long. V lost 4 bases and J lost 5; bases outside the gene matches: 8.

The genes are TRBV5-1 and TRBJ2-3; D might be TRBD2 (6 bases). This CDR3 is 14 amino acids long. The germline V and J ends were trimmed by 0 bases and 4 bases, with 9 bases remaining between them. Germline CDR1 reads SGHRS; CDR2 reads YFSETQ. The CDR3 nucleotides are TGCGCCAGCAGCTTGGCCCCTAGCGCAGATACGCAGTATTTT. This gives the protein CASSLAPSADTQYF.

The rearrangement uses TRBV5-1 and TRBJ1-6; 8 nucleotides match TRBD1. CDR3 size: 17 residues. The germline CDR1 and CDR2 sequences are SGHRS and YFSETQ. V shed 2 bases, J shed 7 bases, and the junction held 11 bases outside the gene matches. CDR3 sequence (DNA): TGCGCCAGCAGCTTTAGCGCCCGGGACAGGTCAAATTCACCCCTCCACTTT. Its translation: CASSFSARDRSNSPLHF.

The chain recombines TRBV6-5 with TRBJ1-3; 7 nucleotides align to TRBD1. The CDR3 contains 15 residues. After removal of 6 bases from V and 0 bases from J, the junction contained 5 bases not matched to a gene. Germline V CDR1 and CDR2: MNHEY, SVGAGI. CDR3 nucleotide sequence: TGTGCCAGCAGACGTACAGGGGACTCTGGAAACACCATATATTTT. Translation gives CASRRTGDSGNTIYF.

This chain uses TRBV5-4 with TRBJ2-7; 7 nucleotides agree with TRBD1. The CDR3 totals 15 residues. V lost 0 bases and J lost 4; bases outside the gene matches: 7. Germline V gene data show CDR1 as SGHNT and CDR2 as YYREEE (reference sequence). The CDR3 region is CASSLGGIQGYEQYF. CDR3 sequence (DNA): TGTGCCAGCAGCTTGGGGGGGATACAGGGGTACGAGCAGTACTTC.

With respect to this clone: Other DNA sequences of this sample code for an identical CDR3. The chain has TRBV19 and TRBJ1-5, with D unresolved. Looked up from germline, CDR1 is LNHDA and CDR2 is SQIVND (reference sequence). V lost 6 bases to trimming and J lost 4 bases, with 7 bases between them. This CDR3 is 12 amino acids long. The CDR3 DNA reads as TGTGCCAGTAGCCTCAGGAATCAGCCCCAGCATTTT. Amino acids: CASSLRNQPQHF. The entire variable domain, with the rest obtained from reference TRBV19 and TRBJ1-5, is as follows: DGGITQSPKYLFRKEGQNVTLSCEQNLNHDAMYWYRQDPGQGLRLIYYSQIVNDFQKGDIAEGYSVSREKKESFPLTVTSAQKNPTAFYLCASSLRNQPQHFGDGTRLSIL.

The chain combines TRBV9 with TRBJ2-7; D call uncertain. This CDR3 has 14 residues. Germline V gives CDR1 SGDLS, CDR2 YYNGEE. The V and J ends lost 0 bases and 0 bases respectively, with 7 bases between them. CDR3: CASSVAVLSYEQYF. The CDR3 DNA is TGTGCCAGCAGCGTAGCTGTCCTCTCCTACGAGCAGTACTTC.

In its sample, this clone was seen a few times. The rearrangement joins TRBV2 to TRBJ2-1; D not certain. The CDR3 has 11 amino acids. Germline CDR1 SNHLY, CDR2 FYNNEI. Between the trimmed V and J ends, which lost 9 bases and 5 bases, there was a span of 8 bases. The DNA of the CDR3 is TGTGCCAGTCTGTTTCACAATGAGCAGTTCTTC. Protein sequence: CASLFHNEQFF.

The chain joins TRBV15 to TRBJ1-1; D remains ambiguous. This CDR3 is built from 14 residues. V was clipped by 0 bases and J by 5 bases, with 10 bases between them. The germline CDR1 and CDR2 sequences are LNHNV and YYDKDF (reference sequence). The CDR3: CATSRESERTEAFF. Here the CDR3 DNA reads TGTGCCACCAGCAGAGAGTCGGAGCGAACTGAAGCTTTCTTT.

The CDR3 protein is CASSLRAGGSYEQYF. DNA of the CDR3: TGTGCCAGCAGTTTAAGGGCGGGAGGTAGTTACGAGCAGTACTTC. V is TRBV27 and J is TRBJ2-7; 8 nucleotides align to TRBD2. The junction had 7 bases not matched to a gene; V was cut back by 2 bases and J by 4 bases. Germline V gives CDR1 MNHEY, CDR2 SMNVEV (reference sequence). The CDR3 is made up of 15 amino acids.

V is TRBV28 and J is TRBJ2-5; tentatively, D is TRBD2 (6 bases). The CDR3 is 14 residues long. Germline CDR1 reads MDHEN; CDR2 reads SYDVKM. V lost 6 bases and J 5 bases, leaving 16 bases between the germline ends. CDR3 coding DNA: TGTGCCAGCAGGACGCCCGACGGGAGCGAGACCCAGTACTTC. As protein: CASRTPDGSETQYF.